A single sample is the source of the 24 T cell receptor beta chains below, sequenced in a study of blood T cell repertoires in COVID-19. This table comes from immunoSEQ multiplex PCR, and its TCRdb copy is limited to in-frame clones, with some not included. This table holds 250,000 to 300,000 clones, approximately 82% found once. The specimen was peripheral blood. These receptors came from a man aged 55 to 70 who had recovered from COVID-19.

This clone was seen a handful of times. V gene TRBV28 combines with J gene TRBJ1-4, with a possible D match to TRBD1 (5 bases). The germline V gene has CDR1 MDHEN and CDR2 SYDVKM. V lost 1 base to trimming and J lost 8 bases, with 11 bases between them. The CDR3 contains 14 residues. The CDR3, as DNA: TGTGCCAGCAGTTTATACGGGCGGGGGGAAAAACTGTTTTTT. Amino acids: CASSLYGRGEKLFF.

Only a few counts were recorded for this clone. The same CDR3 can be traced to other DNA sequences in this sample. The V call is TRBV5-1, the J call TRBJ2-5; 10 bases are a match to TRBD1. Germline V gives CDR1 SGHRS, CDR2 YFSETQ. J lost 5 bases, V lost 0 bases, and 7 bases had no gene match. This CDR3 has 16 residues. The CDR3 nucleotides are TGCGCCAGCAGCTTGGGACAGGGGGCGAGGGCGGAGACCCAGTACTTC. This gives the protein CASSLGQGARAETQYF.

The chain uses TRBV6-5 and TRBJ1-5; no reliable D call. CDR1 is MNHEY, CDR2 SVGAGI, per germline. This CDR3 has 14 amino acids. V lost 6 bases, J lost 0 bases, and 9 bases lay in between. The CDR3 DNA sequence: TGTGCCAGCAGGGGCGGGAATAGCAATCAGCCCCAGCATTTT. Translating gives CASRGGNSNQPQHF.

The chain couples TRBV2 to TRBJ2-7, with TRBD2 as a possible D gene (6 bases). Germline V lookup: CDR1 SNHLY, CDR2 FYNNEI. V shed 3 bases and J shed 6 bases, with 18 bases lying between them. The CDR3 length is 15 residues. The CDR3 nucleotides are TGTGCCAGCAGTGACTTCCGGGGGAGCGTGGTCGAGCAGTACTTC. It encodes CASSDFRGSVVEQYF.

V usage is TRBV30 and J usage is TRBJ1-1; D remains ambiguous. With 2 bases removed from V and 6 bases from J, the gap between germline ends came to 13 bases. The germline CDR1 and CDR2 sequences are GTSNPN and SVGIG (reference sequence). CDR3 length: 13 amino acids. The CDR3 reads CAWSQLPNSEAFF. The CDR3 DNA is TGTGCCTGGAGTCAACTTCCTAATTCTGAAGCTTTCTTT.

This chain uses TRBV2 with TRBJ2-7; tentative D call: TRBD1 (5 bases). This CDR3 is 12 amino acids long. The V end lost 6 bases, the J end lost 4 bases, and 10 bases lay between the germline ends. Per germline, CDR1 SNHLY and CDR2 FYNNEI. This CDR3 is CASRGRQYEQYF. DNA for the CDR3: TGTGCCAGCAGGGGAAGACAGTACGAGCAGTACTTC.

The CDR3 sequence: CASSSGTGGGNTEAFF. CDR3 sequence (DNA): TGTGCCAGCAGCTCGGGTACGGGAGGGGGGAACACTGAAGCTTTCTTT. The chain carries TRBV7-6 and TRBJ1-1; D is possibly TRBD1 (6 bases). V was trimmed by 4 bases and J by 1 base, leaving 16 bases between them. Germline loops: CDR1 SGHVS, CDR2 FNYEAQ. This CDR3 is built from 16 residues.

The V call is TRBV18, the J call TRBJ2-7, with a weak D call TRBD2 (5 bases). Germline CDR1 is KGHSH and CDR2 is LQKENI. The CDR3 runs to 15 residues. Trimming pared 0 bases from V and 6 bases from J, leaving 15 bases between. CDR3 sequence reads: CASSPPSTSAGEQYF. The CDR3 nucleotides are TGTGCCAGCTCACCACCGTCGACGTCCGCGGGCGAGCAGTACTTC.

The rearrangement links TRBV18 to TRBJ2-2, with D tentatively TRBD2 (5 bases). CDR1 KGHSH and CDR2 LQKENI come from the germline V gene. The CDR3 covers 12 residues. V was clipped by 8 bases and J by 4 bases, with 8 bases between them. CDR3 protein: CASTEGTGELFF. CDR3 in DNA: TGTGCCAGCACCGAGGGCACCGGGGAGCTGTTTTTT.

The chain employs TRBV5-4 and TRBJ2-5; TRBD2 matches 8 bases. CDR3 length: 17 residues. Losses at the gene ends were 2 bases for V and 5 bases for J; bases not matched to a gene: 14. Germline loops: CDR1 SGHNT, CDR2 YYREEE (reference sequence). CDR3 sequence: CASSFTGSGTRRETQYF. As DNA, the CDR3 is TGTGCCAGCAGCTTCACCGGTAGCGGGACTAGACGGGAGACCCAGTACTTC.

V and J are TRBV7-2 and TRBJ1-2; D is unresolved. CDR3 length equals 16 residues. Germline loops: CDR1 SGHTA, CDR2 FQGNSA. V was cut by 0 bases and J by 8 bases, with 19 bases left in between. Written as DNA, the CDR3 is TGTGCCAGCAGCTTAGCGGACGGAGGTTCGGTTGGAGGCTACACCTTC. Translated: CASSLADGGSVGGYTF. The entire variable domain, with the rest obtained from reference TRBV7-2 and TRBJ1-2, is as follows: GAGVSQSPSNKVTEKGKDVELRCDPISGHTALYWYRQSLGQGLEFLIYFQGNSAPDKSGLPSDRFSAERTGGSVSTLTIQRTQQEDSAVYLCASSLADGGSVGGYTFGSGTRLTVV.

The rearrangement joins TRBV6-4 to TRBJ1-4, with D perhaps TRBD1 (6 bases). CDR3 size: 13 residues. Trimming pared 11 bases from V and 6 bases from J, leaving 16 bases between. Germline CDR1 reads MRHNA; CDR2 reads SNTAGT. CDR3 nucleotide sequence: TGTGCCTGCCACAGGGTTTTCGATGAAAAACTGTTTTTT. Its protein product is CACHRVFDEKLFF.

V and J are TRBV9 and TRBJ2-2; 7 bases agree with TRBD1. Trimming removed 0 bases from V and 4 bases from J; junction bases left unmatched: 12. CDR3 size: 18 residues. Germline loops: CDR1 SGDLS, CDR2 YYNGEE. The CDR3 DNA follows: TGTGCCAGCAGCGTAGTGGTAGAGGGGGCACTAGGCACCGGGGAGCTGTTTTTT. Protein: CASSVVVEGALGTGELFF.

J is TRBJ1-3 and V is TRBV3-1 (or the pseudogene TRBV3-2), with D possibly TRBD1 on 6 matching bases. V lost 4 bases and J 0 bases, leaving 10 bases between the germline ends. Germline values: CDR1 LGHDT, CDR2 YNNKEL (reference sequence). The length of the CDR3 is 15 residues. CDR3 sequence (DNA): TGTGCCAGCAGCCTACAGGGAAACTCTGGAAACACCATATATTTT. Protein: CASSLQGNSGNTIYF.

The chain combines TRBV30 with TRBJ1-4, with D perhaps matching TRBD1 (6 bases). The CDR3 covers 13 residues. Germline V gives CDR1 GTSNPN, CDR2 SVGIG (reference sequence). V shed 3 bases and J shed 7 bases, with 12 bases lying between them. This CDR3 is CAWRRGAREKLFF. CDR3 DNA: TGTGCCTGGAGACGGGGGGCGCGTGAAAAACTGTTTTTT.

This chain links TRBV7-9 with TRBJ2-1, with unresolved D. The CDR3 is 12 residues long. The V end lost 4 bases, the J end lost 9 bases, and 10 bases lay between the germline ends. The germline gives CDR1 SEHNR, CDR2 FQNEAQ (reference sequence). CDR3 protein: CASSSTNSEQFF. The CDR3 region has the DNA TGTGCCAGCAGCTCCACTAATAGTGAGCAGTTCTTC.

The V call is TRBV6-5, the J call TRBJ1-6; TRBD1 agrees at 8 bases. The germline V gene encodes CDR1 MNHEY and CDR2 SVGAGI. The CDR3 is 16 residues long. The ends lost 1 base at V and 10 bases at J; junction bases unmatched: 9. CDR3 loop: CASSYLSQGVDSPLHF. The CDR3 DNA sequence: TGTGCCAGCAGTTACTTATCACAGGGGGTGGACTCACCCCTCCACTTT.

The genes are TRBV6-4 and TRBJ1-2; no firm D call. Germline V gene sequence: CDR1 MRHNA, CDR2 SNTAGT. V was trimmed by 4 bases and J by 0 bases, leaving 12 bases between them. The CDR3 is 15 residues long. CDR3 in amino acids: CASSVGQDSNYGYTF. The CDR3 DNA reads as TGTGCCAGCAGTGTTGGGCAGGATTCTAACTATGGCTACACCTTC.

The CDR3 DNA reads as TGTGCCAGCTCACCTACAGGGATTGCCTATGGCTACACCTTC. Translating gives CASSPTGIAYGYTF. The chain employs TRBV18 and TRBJ1-2, with a weak D call TRBD1 (6 bases). Germline CDR1 reads KGHSH; CDR2 reads LQKENI. The CDR3 length is 14 residues. V gave up 3 bases and J gave up 4 bases, with 12 bases separating them.

The V call is TRBV12-5, the J call TRBJ2-1, with a possible D match to TRBD2 (5 bases). The CDR3 has 16 amino acids. Per the germline V gene, CDR1 is LGHNT and CDR2 is FRNRAP. The V end lost 4 bases, the J end lost 0 bases, and 13 bases lay between the germline ends. CDR3 coding DNA: TGTGCTAGTGGTTCACAAGCGGTAGCCTCCTACAATGAGCAGTTCTTC. It codes for CASGSQAVASYNEQFF. Full variable domain (rest looked up from reference TRBV12-5 and TRBJ2-1): DARVTQTPRHKVTEMGQEVTMRCQPILGHNTVFWYRQTMMQGLELLAYFRNRAPLDDSGMPKDRFSAEMPDATLATLKIQPSEPRDSAVYFCASGSQAVASYNEQFFGPGTRLTVL.

The V call is TRBV15, the J call TRBJ2-1; 8 bases agree with TRBD2. Germline CDR1 and CDR2: LNHNV and YYDKDF (reference sequence). V gave up 0 bases and J gave up 12 bases; unmatched junction bases: 4. The CDR3 totals 13 residues. Written as DNA, the CDR3 is TGTGCCACCAGCAGAGATCGGGAGGGGGGGCAGTTCTTC. It codes for CATSRDREGGQFF.

The V gene is TRBV7-8, the J gene TRBJ2-7; D uncertain. The CDR3 consists of 13 residues. Trimming removed 1 base from V and 2 bases from J, with 6 bases in between. Germline V gene sequence: CDR1 SGHVS, CDR2 FQNEAQ. CDR3 nucleotide sequence: TGTGCCAGCAGCTTAGAACGGGCCTACGAGCAGTACTTC. The encoded protein is CASSLERAYEQYF.

This clone was detected once. The genes are TRBV30 and TRBJ2-1; 7 nucleotides agree with TRBD2. Germline CDR1 reads GTSNPN; CDR2 reads SVGIG (reference sequence). V trimming: 0 bases; J trimming: 8 bases; junction bases outside the gene matches: 4. The CDR3 runs 13 residues. Here the CDR3 DNA reads TGTGCCTGGAGTGTACGCCTAGCGGATGAGCAGTTCTTC. Translating it yields CAWSVRLADEQFF. Full variable domain (remainder filled in from reference TRBV30 and TRBJ2-1): SQTIHQWPATLVQPVGSPLSLECTVEGTSNPNLYWYRQAAGRGLQLLFYSVGIGQISSEVPQNLSASRPQDRQFILSSKKLLLSDSGFYLCAWSVRLADEQFFGPGTRLTVL.

This chain connects TRBV6-5 to TRBJ2-5, with TRBD1 matching 7 bases. The CDR3 covers 13 residues. Germline CDR1 is MNHEY and CDR2 is SVGAGI. Trimming took 8 bases from V and 2 from J; bases not matched to a gene: 5. For the CDR3, the DNA is TGTGCCAGCCCTGACAGGGATCAAGAGACCCAGTACTTC. Protein sequence: CASPDRDQETQYF.